This T cell receptor (beta chain) was sequenced for a study of OX40 agonist ivuxolimab in advanced cancers. Across the study: A diagnosis of hepatocellular carcinoma, melanoma, renal cell or head and neck cancer was present in dose-escalation patients.

Notes on the study in general: The study did not work out the antigen specificity of the expanded peripheral T cells. CD8+ T cells averaged more expanded clones than CD4+. Within 6 weeks, CD4+ and CD8+ blood T cells expanded clonally at 0.1 to 3.0 mg/kg.

TCRdb's copy holds only in-frame clones and misses some; the assay was immunoSEQ multiplex PCR. The sample yields fewer than 80,000 clones, around 90% seen once. Remarks on this clone: Antigen specificity is unknown.

The material was CD4+ or CD8+ T cells sorted from blood, obtained in a trial of the OX40 agonist ivuxolimab. This receptor was identified in an adult with an advanced solid tumor such as melanoma, head and neck, liver or kidney cancer.

The CDR3 loop reads CASGWGANTGELFF. CDR3 nucleotide sequence: TGTGCCAGCGGGTGGGGAGCGAACACCGGGGAGCTGTTTTTT. V usage is TRBV9 and J usage is TRBJ2-2, with D perhaps TRBD2 (5 bases). The CDR3 loop spans 14 amino acids. Trimming removed 7 bases from V and 0 bases from J, with 10 bases in between. Looked up from germline, CDR1 is SGDLS and CDR2 is YYNGEE.